These T cell receptor beta chains were read from a single sample in a study of T-cell reconstitution after alpha-beta-depleted transplantation in children. TCRdb called the PCR reads again in MiXCR, with one record for every CDR3 protein. This sample yields roughly 150,000 distinct CDR3 sequences, of which 11% are seen a single time; under 15% belongs to the top ten. This specimen consisted of PBMCs, obtained before TCRalphabeta/CD19-depleted stem cell transplant. These receptors all stem from a boy aged 2 to 9 with acute myeloid leukemia, due to receive a stem cell transplant. The CDR3 runs from the conserved cysteine through the conserved F or W. The D gene is left open where the match is weak. Some rows mark clone size as missing; the rest say once, few, many or name a class of expanded clone.

j_gene,len,abundance,v_gene,d_gene,CDR3nt,CDR3aa
TRBJ2-5,13,many,TRBV5-5,NA,TGTGCCAGCAGCTTGAAGTGGGAAGAGACCCAGTACTTC,CASSLKWEETQYF
TRBJ2-3,10,many,TRBV29-1,NA,TGCAGCGTTGGGGGGAATACGCAGTATTTT,CSVGGNTQYF
TRBJ2-2,15,many,TRBV20-1,NA,TGCAGTGCCGTCAGGGCAGGGGTTAACACCGGGGAGCTGTTTTTT,CSAVRAGVNTGELFF
TRBJ2-1,12,many,TRBV6-2/TRBV6-3,NA,TGTGCCAGCGGCGAAACCTACAATGAGCAGTTCTTC,CASGETYNEQFF
TRBJ2-5,19,many,TRBV9,NA,TGTGCCAGCAGCCAGTACCAAGGGTGGGGACCAACTAGTCGAGAGACCCAGTACTTC,CASSQYQGWGPTSRETQYF
TRBJ2-1,14,NA,TRBV18,TRBD2,TGTGCCAGCTCACGGATAGCGGGAGGTAATGAGCAGTTCTTC,CASSRIAGGNEQFF
TRBJ1-2,15,many,TRBV28,NA,TGTGCCAGCAGTTCACGCCGACGGACTACCTATGGCTACACCTTC,CASSSRRRTTYGYTF
TRBJ1-5,15,once,TRBV19,TRBD1,TGTGCCAGTAGTACGGACAGGGAGGGCCAACAGCCCCAGCATTTT,CASSTDREGQQPQHF
TRBJ1-5,16,many,TRBV4-2,NA,TGTGCCAGCAGCGAGGAAGTCGGGGTCCGCAATCAGCCCCAGCATTTT,CASSEEVGVRNQPQHF
TRBJ1-4,16,many,TRBV5-5,NA,TGTGCCAGCAGCCCCGGGACAAGGGCAACTAATGAAAAACTGTTTTTT,CASSPGTRATNEKLFF
TRBJ2-5,14,many,TRBV3-1,NA,TGTGCCAGCAGCCAAGCCCTCCTTCAAGAGACCCAGTACTTC,CASSQALLQETQYF
TRBJ2-1,16,many,TRBV11-2,NA,TGTGCCAGCAGCTTATTTCCGTCGGTGGAGTACAATGAGCAGTTCTTC,CASSLFPSVEYNEQFF
TRBJ2-3,18,many,TRBV4-2,NA,TGTGCCAGCAGCCAATGGCCCGGAGGGGGCCCCCTCACAGATACGCAGTATTTT,CASSQWPGGGPLTDTQYF
TRBJ2-1,16,NA,TRBV11-2,NA,TGTGCCAGCAGCCCTCGCAGTGGGAAACTTCAGAATGAGCAGTTCTTC,CASSPRSGKLQNEQFF
TRBJ2-5,14,many,TRBV7-9,NA,TGTGCCAGCAGCTTAGTGCGACTCGGGGAGACCCAGTACTTC,CASSLVRLGETQYF
TRBJ2-3,15,many,TRBV7-8,TRBD1,TGTGCCAGCAGCGAAGGGACAGCCTCAACAGATACGCAGTATTTT,CASSEGTASTDTQYF
TRBJ1-1,14,NA,TRBV10-3,TRBD1,TGTGCCATCAGTCCCACAGGGGGGAACACTGAAGCTTTCTTT,CAISPTGGNTEAFF
TRBJ1-4,16,few,TRBV7-9,NA,TGTGCCAGCAGCCCTAGTGGGTTGGGAGAGCGTGAAAAACTGTTTTTT,CASSPSGLGEREKLFF
TRBJ2-3,13,few,TRBV4-2,NA,TGTGCCAGCAGCTCCCAGACCCGGGATACGCAGTATTTT,CASSSQTRDTQYF
TRBJ2-7,11,many,TRBV29-1,NA,TGCAGCGGAAAACAGGGTCCCGAGCAGTACTTC,CSGKQGPEQYF
TRBJ2-2,14,many,TRBV13,NA,TGTGCCAGCAGCTCGGTCGTAGCCCCCGGGGAGCTGTTTTTT,CASSSVVAPGELFF
TRBJ1-5,13,many,TRBV20-1,TRBD1,TGCAGTGCTTCCGCGGGACAGGGGGCCCCCCAGCATTTT,CSASAGQGAPQHF
TRBJ2-7,13,NA,TRBV20-1,NA,TGCAGTGCCAAGCTAGCCGCGAGCTACGAGCAGTACTTC,CSAKLAASYEQYF
TRBJ2-2,16,NA,TRBV5-8,TRBD1,TGTGTCAGCAGCTTAGACAGGGGAGAAATTCCCGGGGAGCTGTTTTTT,CVSSLDRGEIPGELFF
TRBJ2-1,13,many,TRBV7-2,NA,TGTGCCAGCAGCTTAGCTTCGTGGAATGAGCAGTTCTTC,CASSLASWNEQFF
TRBJ1-4,14,many,TRBV7-9,TRBD1,TGTGCCAGCAGGCCACAGGGGGCGAGGGAAAAACTGTTTTTT,CASRPQGAREKLFF
TRBJ1-1,13,NA,TRBV30,NA,TGTGCCTGGAGCCCTACCCCCAGGGGAGAAGCTTTCTTT,CAWSPTPRGEAFF
TRBJ1-4,16,many,TRBV4-1,NA,TGCGCCAGCAGCCAAGAGACAGGTCGGTTTTATGAAAAACTGTTTTTT,CASSQETGRFYEKLFF
TRBJ2-1,15,many,TRBV7-7,NA,TGTGCTAGCAGCACCGGTGGAGGGTCTTGGAATGAGCAGTTCTTC,CASSTGGGSWNEQFF
TRBJ1-5,13,many,TRBV28,NA,TGTGCCAGCAGTTTGTGGGGGTGGCAGCCCCAGCATTTT,CASSLWGWQPQHF
TRBJ2-7,15,many,TRBV5-1,TRBD1,TGCGCCAGCAGCTTTGGACCGGGACAGAGATACGAGCAGTACTTC,CASSFGPGQRYEQYF
TRBJ1-4,14,many,TRBV3-1,NA,TGTGCCAGCAGCCAATCCCTCACGGCCGAAAAACTGTTTTTT,CASSQSLTAEKLFF
TRBJ2-5,14,many,TRBV5-1,NA,TGCGCCAGCAGCTCGGGGGACAGCCAAGAGACCCAGTACTTC,CASSSGDSQETQYF
TRBJ2-1,16,many,TRBV7-9,TRBD2,TGTGCCAGCAGCTTAGCAGCGGGGTTCTCCTACAATGAGCAGTTCTTC,CASSLAAGFSYNEQFF
TRBJ1-6,15,many,TRBV11-2,NA,TGTGCCAGCAGCTTAGAGGCAGTTTATAATTCACCCCTCCACTTT,CASSLEAVYNSPLHF
TRBJ2-7,13,many,TRBV7-2,NA,TGTGCCAGCAGCTTAATCAACGGGATGGAGCAGTACTTC,CASSLINGMEQYF
TRBJ2-6,19,many,TRBV29-1,TRBD1,TGCAGCGTTGAAGGACCGGACCGGGACAGGGGGTCTGGGGCCAACGTCCTGACTTTC,CSVEGPDRDRGSGANVLTF
TRBJ2-1,16,many,TRBV6-1,TRBD1,TGTGCCAGCAGAACCGGGACAGGGAAAAATTACAATGAGCAGTTCTTC,CASRTGTGKNYNEQFF
TRBJ1-1,14,many,TRBV18,NA,TGTGCCAGCTCACCCTCGGTCCTGGACACTGAAGCTTTCTTT,CASSPSVLDTEAFF
TRBJ2-1,15,many,TRBV5-1,TRBD2,TGCGCCAGCAGCTTGGAACTAGCGCGCTACAATGAGCAGTTCTTC,CASSLELARYNEQFF